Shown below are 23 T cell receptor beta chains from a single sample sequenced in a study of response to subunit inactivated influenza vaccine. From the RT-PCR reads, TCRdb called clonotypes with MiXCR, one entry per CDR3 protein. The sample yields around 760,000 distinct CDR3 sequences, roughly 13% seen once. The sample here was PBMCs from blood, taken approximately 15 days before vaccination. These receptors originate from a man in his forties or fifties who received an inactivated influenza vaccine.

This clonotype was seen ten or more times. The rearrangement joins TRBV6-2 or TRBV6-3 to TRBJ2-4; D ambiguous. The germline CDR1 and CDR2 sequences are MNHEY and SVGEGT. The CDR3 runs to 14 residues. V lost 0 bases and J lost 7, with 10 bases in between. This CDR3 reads CASSYSAVTNIQYF. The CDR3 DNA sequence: TGTGCCAGCAGTTACTCGGCGGTCACTAACATTCAGTACTTC.

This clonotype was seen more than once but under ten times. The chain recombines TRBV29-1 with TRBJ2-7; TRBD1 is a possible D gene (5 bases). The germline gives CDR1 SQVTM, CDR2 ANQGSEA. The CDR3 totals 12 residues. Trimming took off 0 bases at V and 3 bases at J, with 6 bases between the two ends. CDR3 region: CSVEEGDYEQYF. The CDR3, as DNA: TGCAGCGTTGAAGAAGGGGACTACGAGCAGTACTTC.

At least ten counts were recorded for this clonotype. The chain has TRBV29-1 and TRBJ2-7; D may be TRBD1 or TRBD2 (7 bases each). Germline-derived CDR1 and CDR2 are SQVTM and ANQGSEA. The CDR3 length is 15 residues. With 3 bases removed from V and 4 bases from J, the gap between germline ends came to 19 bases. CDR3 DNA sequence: TGCAGCGTTGAGAGCAGGGGGGGCGGTTTGTACGAGCAGTACTTC. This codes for CSVESRGGGLYEQYF.

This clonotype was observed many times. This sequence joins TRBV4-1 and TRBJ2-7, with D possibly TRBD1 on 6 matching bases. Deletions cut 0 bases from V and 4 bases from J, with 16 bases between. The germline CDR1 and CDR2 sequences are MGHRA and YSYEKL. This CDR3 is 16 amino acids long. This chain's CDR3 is CASSQENPGHGYEQYF. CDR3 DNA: TGCGCCAGCAGCCAAGAAAATCCGGGACACGGATACGAGCAGTACTTC.

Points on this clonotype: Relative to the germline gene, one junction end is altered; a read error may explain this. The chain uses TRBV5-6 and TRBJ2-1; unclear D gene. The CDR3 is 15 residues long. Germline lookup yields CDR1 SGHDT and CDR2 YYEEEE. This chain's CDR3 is CANSAGVRRNNEQFF. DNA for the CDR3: TGTGCCAACAGCGCCGGTGTTAGGCGAAACAATGAGCAGTTCTTC.

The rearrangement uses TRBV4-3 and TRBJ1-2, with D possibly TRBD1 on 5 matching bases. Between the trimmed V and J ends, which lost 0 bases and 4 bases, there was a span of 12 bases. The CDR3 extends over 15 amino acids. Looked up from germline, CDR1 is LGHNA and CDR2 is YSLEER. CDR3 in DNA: TGCGCCAGCAGCCAAGAAAGGGGAGGGATCTATGGCTACACCTTC. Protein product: CASSQERGGIYGYTF.

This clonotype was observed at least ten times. The CDR3 sequence: CASSVLAGQETQYF. CDR3 sequence (DNA): TGTGCCAGCAGTGTCCTAGCGGGACAAGAGACCCAGTACTTC. This sequence joins TRBV2 and TRBJ2-5; 9 bases are shared with TRBD2. Germline V lookup: CDR1 SNHLY, CDR2 FYNNEI. V was clipped by 4 bases and J by 2 bases; unmatched bases: 2. CDR3 length: 14 amino acids.

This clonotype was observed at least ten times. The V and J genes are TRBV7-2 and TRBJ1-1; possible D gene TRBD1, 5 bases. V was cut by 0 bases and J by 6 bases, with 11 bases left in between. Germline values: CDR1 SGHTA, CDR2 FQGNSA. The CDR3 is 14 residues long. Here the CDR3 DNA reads TGTGCCAGCAGCTTAGCGCCCAGGGAGGCTGAAGCTTTCTTT. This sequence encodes CASSLAPREAEAFF.

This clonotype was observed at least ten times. The CDR3 DNA is TGTGCCAGCAGCTGGGGACAGGACCGCTCTGGAAACACCATATATTTT. The encoded protein is CASSWGQDRSGNTIYF. The chain is built from TRBV5-5 and TRBJ1-3; 8 bases match TRBD1. Per germline, CDR1 SGHKS and CDR2 YYEKEE (reference sequence). With 3 bases clipped from V and 0 bases from J, the junction kept 5 bases outside the gene matches. The CDR3 covers 16 residues.

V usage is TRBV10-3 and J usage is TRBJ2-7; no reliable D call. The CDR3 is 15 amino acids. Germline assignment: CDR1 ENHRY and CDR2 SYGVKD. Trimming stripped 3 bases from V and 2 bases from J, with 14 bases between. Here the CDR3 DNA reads TGTGCCATCAGTGATCTGAATGGTCCTGCCTACGAGCAGTACTTC. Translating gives CAISDLNGPAYEQYF.

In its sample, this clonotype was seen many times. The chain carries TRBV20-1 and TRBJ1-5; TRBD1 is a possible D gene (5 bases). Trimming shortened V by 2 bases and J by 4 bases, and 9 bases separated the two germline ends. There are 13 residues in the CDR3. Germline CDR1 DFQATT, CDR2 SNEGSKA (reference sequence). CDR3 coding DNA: TGCAGTGCTAGACTAGCAGGGAATCAGCCCCAGCATTTT. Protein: CSARLAGNQPQHF.

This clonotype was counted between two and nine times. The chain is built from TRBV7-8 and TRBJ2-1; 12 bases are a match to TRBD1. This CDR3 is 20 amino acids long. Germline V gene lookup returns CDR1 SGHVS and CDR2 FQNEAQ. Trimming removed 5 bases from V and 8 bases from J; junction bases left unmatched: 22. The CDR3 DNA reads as TGTGCCAGCAGCGGTCCGGGACAGGGGGCGGCTAGCGGGAGTGAGGATGAGCAGTTCTTC. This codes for CASSGPGQGAASGSEDEQFF.

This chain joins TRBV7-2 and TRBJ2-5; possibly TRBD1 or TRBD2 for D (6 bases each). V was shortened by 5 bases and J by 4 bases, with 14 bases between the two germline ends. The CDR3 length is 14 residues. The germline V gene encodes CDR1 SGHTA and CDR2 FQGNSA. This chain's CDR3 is CASSPGWGAETQYF. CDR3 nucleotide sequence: TGTGCCAGCAGCCCTGGCTGGGGGGCAGAGACCCAGTACTTC.

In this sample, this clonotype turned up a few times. The CDR3, as DNA: TGTGCCAGCAGCTTGTTTAGCGGGAGGACAGATACGCAGTATTTT. Residues: CASSLFSGRTDTQYF. This chain joins TRBV7-2 and TRBJ2-3; TRBD2 matches 10 bases. The V gene end was trimmed by 3 bases and the J gene end by 3 bases; junction bases not matched to a gene: 3. The V gene's germline CDR1 is SGHTA and CDR2 FQGNSA. The CDR3 sequence is 15 residues long.

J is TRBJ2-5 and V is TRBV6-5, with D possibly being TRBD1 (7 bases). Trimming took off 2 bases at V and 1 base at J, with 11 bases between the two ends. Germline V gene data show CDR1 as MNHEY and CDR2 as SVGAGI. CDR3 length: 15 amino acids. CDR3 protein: CASSYGGTAQETQYF. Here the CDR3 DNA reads TGTGCCAGCAGTTACGGGGGGACAGCCCAAGAGACCCAGTACTTC.

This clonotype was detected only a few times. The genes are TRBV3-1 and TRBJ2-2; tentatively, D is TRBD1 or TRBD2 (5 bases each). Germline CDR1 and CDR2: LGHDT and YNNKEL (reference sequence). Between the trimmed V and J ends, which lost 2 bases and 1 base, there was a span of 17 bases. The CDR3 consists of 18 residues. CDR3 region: CASSQSPGTSKNTGELFF. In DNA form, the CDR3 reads TGTGCCAGCAGCCAAAGCCCTGGGACCTCCAAGAACACCGGGGAGCTGTTTTTT.

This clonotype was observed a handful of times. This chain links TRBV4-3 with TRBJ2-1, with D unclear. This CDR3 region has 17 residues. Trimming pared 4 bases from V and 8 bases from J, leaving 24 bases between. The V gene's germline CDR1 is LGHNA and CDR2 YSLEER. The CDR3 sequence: CASSPRVALFTTDEQFF. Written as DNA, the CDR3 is TGCGCCAGCAGCCCTCGGGTGGCACTTTTTACCACGGATGAGCAGTTCTTC.

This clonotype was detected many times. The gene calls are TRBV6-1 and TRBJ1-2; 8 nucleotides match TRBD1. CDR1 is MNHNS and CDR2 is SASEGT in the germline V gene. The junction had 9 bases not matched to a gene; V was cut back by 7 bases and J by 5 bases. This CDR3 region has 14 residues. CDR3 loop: CASILTGGPYGYTF. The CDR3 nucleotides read TGTGCCAGCATCCTTACAGGGGGGCCTTATGGCTACACCTTC.

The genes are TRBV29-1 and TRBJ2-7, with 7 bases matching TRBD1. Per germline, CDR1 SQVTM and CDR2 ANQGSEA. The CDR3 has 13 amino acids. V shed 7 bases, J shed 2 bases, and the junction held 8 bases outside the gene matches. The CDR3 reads CSASETGPYEQYF. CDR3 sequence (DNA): TGCAGCGCTTCAGAGACAGGGCCCTACGAGCAGTACTTC.

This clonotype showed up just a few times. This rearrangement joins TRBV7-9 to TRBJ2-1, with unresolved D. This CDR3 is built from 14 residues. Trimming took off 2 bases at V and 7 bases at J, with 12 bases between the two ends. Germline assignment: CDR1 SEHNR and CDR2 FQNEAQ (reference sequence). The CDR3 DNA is TGTGCCAGCAGCTTAACCGGAGCCAGGAATGAGCAGTTCTTC. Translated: CASSLTGARNEQFF.

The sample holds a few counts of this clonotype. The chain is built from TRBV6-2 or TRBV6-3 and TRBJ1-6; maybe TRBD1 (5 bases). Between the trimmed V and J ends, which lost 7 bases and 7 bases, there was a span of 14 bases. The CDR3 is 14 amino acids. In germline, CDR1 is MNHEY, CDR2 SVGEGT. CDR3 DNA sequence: TGTGCCAGCACCCGAGGGGCCCAGAATTCACCCCTCCACTTT. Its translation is CASTRGAQNSPLHF.

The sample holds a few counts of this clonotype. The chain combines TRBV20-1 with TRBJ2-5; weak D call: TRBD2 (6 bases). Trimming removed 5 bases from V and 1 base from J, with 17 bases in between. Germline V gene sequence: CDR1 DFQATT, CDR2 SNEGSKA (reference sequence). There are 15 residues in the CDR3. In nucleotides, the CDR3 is TGCAGTGCTTCCGGAGGGCCCCGTTCCCAAGAGACCCAGTACTTC. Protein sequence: CSASGGPRSQETQYF.

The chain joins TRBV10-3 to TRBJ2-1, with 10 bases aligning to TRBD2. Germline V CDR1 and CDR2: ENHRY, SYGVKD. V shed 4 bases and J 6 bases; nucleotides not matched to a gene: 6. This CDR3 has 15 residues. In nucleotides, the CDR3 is TGTGCCATCAGTGGGTCAGCGGGGGGGTCCAATGAGCAGTTCTTC. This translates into CAISGSAGGSNEQFF.